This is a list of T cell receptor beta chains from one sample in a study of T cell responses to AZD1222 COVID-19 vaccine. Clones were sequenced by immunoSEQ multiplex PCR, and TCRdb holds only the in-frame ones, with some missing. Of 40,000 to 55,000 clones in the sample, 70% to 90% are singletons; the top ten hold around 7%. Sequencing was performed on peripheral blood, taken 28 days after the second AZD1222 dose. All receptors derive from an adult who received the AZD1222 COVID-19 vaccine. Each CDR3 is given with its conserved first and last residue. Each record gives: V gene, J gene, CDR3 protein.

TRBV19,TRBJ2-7,CASAMDVYEQYF
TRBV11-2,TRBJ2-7,CASSLDVAGGLYEQYF
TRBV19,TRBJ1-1,CASSTDREGTEAFF
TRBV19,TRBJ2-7,CASSAGLAGAAYEQYF
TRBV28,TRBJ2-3,CASSFSGRSTDTQYF
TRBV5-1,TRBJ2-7,CASRPGQESYEQYF
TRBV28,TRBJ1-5,CASSSWMGSNQPQHF
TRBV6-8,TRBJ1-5,CASGSGNQPQHF
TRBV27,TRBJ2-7,CASSWGSSSYEQYF
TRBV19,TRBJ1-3,CASSAQGAAGNTIYF
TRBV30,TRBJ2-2,CAWSVRRPGTGELFF
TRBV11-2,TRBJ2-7,CASSRIAESSYEQYF
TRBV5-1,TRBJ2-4,CASSWGTGENIQYF
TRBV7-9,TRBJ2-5,CASSHQAGAQETQYF
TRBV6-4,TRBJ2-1,CASSVDERSEQFF
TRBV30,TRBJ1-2,CAWSGGEGMHGYTF
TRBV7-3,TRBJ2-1,CASSIDRGFNEQFF
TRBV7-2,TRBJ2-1,CASSSYTNEQFF
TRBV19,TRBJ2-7,CASSIPPLAGGPYEQYF
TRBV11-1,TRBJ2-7,CASSLEGSGYGQYF
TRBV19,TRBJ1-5,CASSTTGGRNQPQHF
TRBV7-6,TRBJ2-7,CASSSRLAGSRSYEQYF
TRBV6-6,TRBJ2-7,CASSLGGLAVSYEQYF
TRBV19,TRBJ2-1,CASSTPSYNEQFF
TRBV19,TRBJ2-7,CASSTSGGSYEQYF
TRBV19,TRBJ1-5,CASGRVGNNQPQHF
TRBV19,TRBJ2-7,CASTALQGYEQYF
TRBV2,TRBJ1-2,CASSGEGTGNYGYTF
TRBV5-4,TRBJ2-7,CASSFRGGDEQYF
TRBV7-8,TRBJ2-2,CASSQGGSTGELFF
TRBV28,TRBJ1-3,CASSLPQFSGYTIYF
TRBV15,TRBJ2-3,CATSRGGHTDTQYF
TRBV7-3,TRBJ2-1,CASSPSQAYSEQFF
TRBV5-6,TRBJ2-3,CASSPGQGTSTDTQYF
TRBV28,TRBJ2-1,CASSPGMWAVEQFF
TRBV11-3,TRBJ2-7,CASSLGQASYEQYF
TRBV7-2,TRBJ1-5,CASSRREGHQPQHF
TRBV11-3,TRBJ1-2,CASSSEGRVNYGYTF
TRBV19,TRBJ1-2,CASSIRRQGVSSNYGYTF
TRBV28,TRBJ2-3,CASSLGQRKSTDTQYF
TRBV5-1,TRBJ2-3,CASSFGTSGGTDTQYF
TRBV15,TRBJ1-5,CATSRDSVRNQPQHF
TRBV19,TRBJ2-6,CASSSGANVLTF
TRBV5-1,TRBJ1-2,CASSGGVLYGYTF
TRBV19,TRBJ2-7,CASSMGWTMGEQYF